The rows below give T cell receptor beta chains drawn from one sample of a study of T cells after yellow fever vaccination. In TCRdb, the 5' RACE reads were re-called with MiXCR into one record per CDR3 protein. The profile shows some 600,000 distinct CDR3 sequences, 9% to 15% of them singletons. The specimen was PBMCs, collected on the day of the yellow fever booster vaccination. All receptors come from a man between 25 and 39 years old who received the YFV17D yellow fever vaccine. The CDR3 runs from the conserved cysteine through the conserved F or W. Each record gives: clone size, D gene, J gene, CDR3 length, V gene, CDR3 protein, CDR3 DNA. D genes are given only for firm matches. Expanded clones are given a class, and other clones once, few, many or no size at all.

abundance: many
d_gene: TRBD1
j_gene: TRBJ1-1
len: 13
v_gene: TRBV20-1
CDR3aa: CSARTGRGGEAFF
CDR3nt: TGCAGTGCCAGGACAGGCCGAGGGGGTGAAGCTTTCTTT

abundance: NA
d_gene: NA
j_gene: TRBJ2-1
len: 13
v_gene: TRBV20-1
CDR3aa: CSAQRASYNEQFF
CDR3nt: TGCAGTGCCCAGCGGGCTTCCTACAATGAGCAGTTCTTC

abundance: few
d_gene: NA
j_gene: TRBJ1-5
len: 15
v_gene: TRBV18
CDR3aa: CASSRTADSNQPQHF
CDR3nt: TGTGCCAGCTCACGGACCGCGGATAGCAATCAGCCCCAGCATTTT

abundance: few
d_gene: NA
j_gene: TRBJ2-1
len: 16
v_gene: TRBV27
CDR3aa: CASSIRLGQSYNEQFF
CDR3nt: TGTGCCAGCAGTATCCGACTAGGCCAGTCCTACAATGAGCAGTTCTTC

abundance: NA
d_gene: NA
j_gene: TRBJ2-1
len: 14
v_gene: TRBV18
CDR3aa: CASSPRQAYNEQFF
CDR3nt: TGTGCCAGCTCACCCCGACAGGCCTACAATGAGCAGTTCTTC

abundance: NA
d_gene: NA
j_gene: TRBJ1-4
len: 12
v_gene: TRBV29-1
CDR3aa: CSVEDGGEKLFF
CDR3nt: TGCAGCGTGGAGGACGGCGGGGAAAAACTGTTTTTT

abundance: NA
d_gene: NA
j_gene: TRBJ2-2
len: 16
v_gene: TRBV5-4
CDR3aa: CASSLGTRPNTGELFF
CDR3nt: TGTGCCAGCAGCTTGGGGACTCGGCCCAACACCGGGGAGCTGTTTTTT

abundance: many
d_gene: NA
j_gene: TRBJ2-3
len: 15
v_gene: TRBV29-1
CDR3aa: CSVEGVPGDTDTQYF
CDR3nt: TGCAGCGTTGAAGGAGTCCCGGGAGACACAGATACGCAGTATTTT

abundance: NA
d_gene: NA
j_gene: TRBJ2-7
len: 13
v_gene: TRBV7-9
CDR3aa: CASRPTNSYEQYF
CDR3nt: TGTGCCAGCCGCCCCACCAATTCATACGAGCAGTACTTC

abundance: many
d_gene: TRBD1
j_gene: TRBJ2-7
len: 16
v_gene: TRBV18
CDR3aa: CASSQKWGQDSYEQYF
CDR3nt: TGTGCCAGCTCACAAAAATGGGGACAGGACTCCTACGAGCAGTACTTC

abundance: few
d_gene: NA
j_gene: TRBJ2-2
len: 14
v_gene: TRBV7-2
CDR3aa: CASSLLADTGELFF
CDR3nt: TGTGCCAGCAGCTTATTGGCCGACACCGGGGAGCTGTTTTTT

abundance: few
d_gene: NA
j_gene: TRBJ2-3
len: 15
v_gene: TRBV3-1
CDR3aa: CASSQARDSTDTQYF
CDR3nt: TGTGCCAGCAGCCAAGCCCGGGACTCCACAGATACGCAGTATTTT

abundance: NA
d_gene: NA
j_gene: TRBJ2-7
len: 11
v_gene: TRBV25-1
CDR3aa: CASLQGYEQYF
CDR3nt: TGTGCCAGCCTTCAGGGGTACGAGCAGTACTTC

abundance: NA
d_gene: NA
j_gene: TRBJ2-7
len: 14
v_gene: TRBV5-6
CDR3aa: CASSWGPHSYEQYF
CDR3nt: TGTGCCAGCAGCTGGGGGCCCCACTCCTACGAGCAGTACTTC

abundance: NA
d_gene: NA
j_gene: TRBJ2-3
len: 11
v_gene: TRBV20-1
CDR3aa: CSASHSDTQYF
CDR3nt: TGCAGTGCTAGCCATTCGGATACGCAGTATTTT

abundance: NA
d_gene: TRBD2
j_gene: TRBJ2-1
len: 15
v_gene: TRBV24-1
CDR3aa: CATSDGVAGSVEQFF
CDR3nt: TGTGCCACCAGTGATGGGGTAGCGGGATCGGTTGAGCAGTTCTTC

abundance: NA
d_gene: TRBD2
j_gene: TRBJ2-1
len: 18
v_gene: TRBV6-2/TRBV6-3
CDR3aa: CASSLRSSGRAIYNEQFF
CDR3nt: TGTGCCAGCAGTTTAAGGAGTAGCGGGAGAGCCATATACAATGAGCAGTTCTTC

abundance: few
d_gene: TRBD1
j_gene: TRBJ2-4
len: 12
v_gene: TRBV12-3/TRBV12-4
CDR3aa: CASSPGQGVRYF
CDR3nt: TGTGCCAGCAGTCCGGGACAGGGAGTTAGGTACTTC

abundance: few
d_gene: TRBD2
j_gene: TRBJ2-5
len: 13
v_gene: TRBV6-1
CDR3aa: CASIRTSYETQYF
CDR3nt: TGTGCCAGCATCCGGACTAGTTATGAGACCCAGTACTTC

abundance: many
d_gene: NA
j_gene: TRBJ1-1
len: 14
v_gene: TRBV10-3
CDR3aa: CAISESTVNTEAFF
CDR3nt: TGTGCCATCAGTGAGTCGACAGTAAACACTGAAGCTTTCTTT

abundance: few
d_gene: NA
j_gene: TRBJ2-3
len: 15
v_gene: TRBV12-3/TRBV12-4
CDR3aa: CASSTYMTSTDTQYF
CDR3nt: TGTGCCAGCAGTACCTACATGACTAGCACAGATACGCAGTATTTT

abundance: NA
d_gene: NA
j_gene: TRBJ1-1
len: 14
v_gene: TRBV6-5
CDR3aa: CASSYDGHHTEAFF
CDR3nt: TGTGCCAGCAGTTACGACGGGCATCACACTGAAGCTTTCTTT

abundance: NA
d_gene: TRBD2
j_gene: TRBJ2-1
len: 14
v_gene: TRBV15
CDR3aa: CATSSGYSYNEQFF
CDR3nt: TGTGCCACCAGTAGCGGGTACTCCTACAATGAGCAGTTCTTC

abundance: few
d_gene: NA
j_gene: TRBJ2-2
len: 15
v_gene: TRBV11-2
CDR3aa: CASSLNRGGTGELFF
CDR3nt: TGTGCCAGCAGCTTAAACAGGGGAGGCACCGGGGAGCTGTTTTTT

abundance: few
d_gene: TRBD2
j_gene: TRBJ2-3
len: 20
v_gene: TRBV11-2
CDR3aa: CASSLNPTSRNYASTDTQYF
CDR3nt: TGTGCCAGCAGCTTAAATCCGACTAGCAGAAATTACGCTAGCACAGATACGCAGTATTTT

abundance: few
d_gene: NA
j_gene: TRBJ1-2
len: 13
v_gene: TRBV7-2
CDR3aa: CASSFLTAYGYTF
CDR3nt: TGTGCCAGCAGCTTTCTAACCGCATATGGCTACACCTTC

abundance: few
d_gene: TRBD1
j_gene: TRBJ2-2
len: 15
v_gene: TRBV12-3/TRBV12-4
CDR3aa: CASRTGTENTGELFF
CDR3nt: TGTGCCAGCCGTACCGGGACAGAGAACACCGGGGAGCTGTTTTTT

abundance: NA
d_gene: TRBD1
j_gene: TRBJ1-4
len: 15
v_gene: TRBV7-2
CDR3aa: CASSLGGTGEEKLFF
CDR3nt: TGTGCCAGCAGCCTGGGGGGGACAGGGGAGGAGAAACTGTTTTTT

abundance: NA
d_gene: NA
j_gene: TRBJ1-1
len: 13
v_gene: TRBV7-2
CDR3aa: CASSSVARTEAFF
CDR3nt: TGTGCCAGCAGCTCGGTAGCCAGAACTGAAGCTTTCTTT

abundance: NA
d_gene: TRBD1
j_gene: TRBJ2-1
len: 16
v_gene: TRBV12-3/TRBV12-4
CDR3aa: CASRRQGRRKMGEQFF
CDR3nt: TGTGCCAGCAGGAGACAGGGGAGGAGAAAGATGGGTGAGCAGTTCTTC

abundance: NA
d_gene: NA
j_gene: TRBJ2-3
len: 15
v_gene: TRBV4-3
CDR3aa: CASSHGPLRTDTQYF
CDR3nt: TGCGCCAGCAGCCACGGTCCCCTACGCACAGATACGCAGTATTTT

abundance: NA
d_gene: NA
j_gene: TRBJ1-2
len: 12
v_gene: TRBV29-1
CDR3aa: CSVSRGGDGYTF
CDR3nt: TGCAGCGTTAGCAGGGGAGGAGATGGCTACACCTTC

abundance: once
d_gene: NA
j_gene: TRBJ2-3
len: 13
v_gene: TRBV20-1
CDR3aa: CSAVRLETDTQYF
CDR3nt: TGCAGTGCGGTGAGATTGGAAACAGATACGCAGTATTTT

abundance: NA
d_gene: NA
j_gene: TRBJ2-3
len: 11
v_gene: TRBV5-8
CDR3aa: CASSSIGTQYF
CDR3nt: TGTGCCAGCAGCTCCATCGGTACGCAGTATTTT

abundance: many
d_gene: NA
j_gene: TRBJ2-4
len: 14
v_gene: TRBV5-1
CDR3aa: CASSPRAGTPSQYF
CDR3nt: TGCGCCAGCAGCCCTCGGGCCGGGACCCCCTCCCAGTACTTC

abundance: NA
d_gene: NA
j_gene: TRBJ2-1
len: 16
v_gene: TRBV12-3/TRBV12-4
CDR3aa: CASSGRASRSYNEQFF
CDR3nt: TGTGCCAGCAGTGGACGCGCGAGCCGCTCCTACAATGAGCAGTTCTTC

abundance: few
d_gene: TRBD2
j_gene: TRBJ2-7
len: 15
v_gene: TRBV4-2
CDR3aa: CASSQILAGRKEQYF
CDR3nt: TGTGCCAGCAGCCAGATACTAGCGGGACGAAAAGAGCAGTACTTC

abundance: NA
d_gene: NA
j_gene: TRBJ2-1
len: 13
v_gene: TRBV7-7
CDR3aa: CASRDPTSNEQFF
CDR3nt: TGTGCCAGCCGGGACCCTACGTCCAATGAGCAGTTCTTC

abundance: NA
d_gene: NA
j_gene: TRBJ2-1
len: 17
v_gene: TRBV28
CDR3aa: CASSSSPRGARYNEQFF
CDR3nt: TGTGCCAGCAGTTCCTCTCCCCGGGGGGCTCGGTACAATGAGCAGTTCTTC

abundance: NA
d_gene: NA
j_gene: TRBJ2-7
len: 15
v_gene: TRBV10-3
CDR3aa: CAISGPRDGSYEQYF
CDR3nt: TGTGCCATCAGTGGGCCAAGGGACGGGTCCTACGAGCAGTACTTC

abundance: NA
d_gene: NA
j_gene: TRBJ2-7
len: 15
v_gene: TRBV7-6
CDR3aa: CASSLMPAPSYEQYF
CDR3nt: TGTGCCAGCAGCTTAATGCCAGCTCCCTCCTACGAGCAGTACTTC

abundance: NA
d_gene: TRBD2
j_gene: TRBJ2-2
len: 15
v_gene: TRBV5-1
CDR3aa: CASSLEPSGTGELFF
CDR3nt: TGCGCCAGCAGCTTGGAGCCTAGCGGCACCGGGGAGCTGTTTTTT

abundance: NA
d_gene: NA
j_gene: TRBJ1-1
len: 15
v_gene: TRBV18
CDR3aa: CASSEGAGPDTEAFF
CDR3nt: TGTGCCAGCTCCGAAGGGGCAGGGCCGGACACTGAAGCTTTCTTT

abundance: few
d_gene: NA
j_gene: TRBJ2-6
len: 16
v_gene: TRBV9
CDR3aa: CASSAGGSSGANVLTF
CDR3nt: TGTGCCAGCAGCGCTGGGGGCAGCTCTGGGGCCAACGTCCTGACTTTC

abundance: NA
d_gene: NA
j_gene: TRBJ2-2
len: 15
v_gene: TRBV7-9
CDR3aa: CASSHRRDSTGELFF
CDR3nt: TGTGCCAGCAGCCACCGACGGGACTCCACCGGGGAGCTGTTTTTT

abundance: NA
d_gene: NA
j_gene: TRBJ2-3
len: 13
v_gene: TRBV7-2
CDR3aa: CASSSIHTDTQYF
CDR3nt: TGTGCCAGCAGCTCCATACACACAGATACGCAGTATTTT

abundance: NA
d_gene: NA
j_gene: TRBJ2-1
len: 13
v_gene: TRBV5-1
CDR3aa: CASTEQVGNEQFF
CDR3nt: TGCGCCAGCACGGAACAGGTGGGGAATGAGCAGTTCTTC

abundance: few
d_gene: TRBD2
j_gene: TRBJ2-7
len: 17
v_gene: TRBV5-1
CDR3aa: CASSLAPSSGRINEQYF
CDR3nt: TGCGCCAGCAGCTTGGCCCCGAGTAGCGGGAGAATCAACGAGCAGTACTTC

abundance: NA
d_gene: NA
j_gene: TRBJ2-7
len: 13
v_gene: TRBV11-2
CDR3aa: CASSLEVSSAQYF
CDR3nt: TGTGCCAGCAGCTTAGAGGTGTCGAGCGCGCAGTACTTC

abundance: NA
d_gene: NA
j_gene: TRBJ2-1
len: 15
v_gene: TRBV20-1
CDR3aa: CSARDRGGSYNEQFF
CDR3nt: TGCAGTGCTAGAGATAGGGGGGGTTCCTACAATGAGCAGTTCTTC

abundance: few
d_gene: NA
j_gene: TRBJ2-3
len: 14
v_gene: TRBV20-1
CDR3aa: CSARPARSADTQYF
CDR3nt: TGCAGTGCTAGACCTGCCAGGTCCGCAGATACGCAGTATTTT

abundance: few
d_gene: NA
j_gene: TRBJ2-7
len: 14
v_gene: TRBV6-2/TRBV6-3
CDR3aa: CASRRTGLNSEQYF
CDR3nt: TGTGCCAGCAGAAGGACGGGGTTAAATAGCGAGCAGTACTTC

abundance: many
d_gene: TRBD2
j_gene: TRBJ2-1
len: 16
v_gene: TRBV7-9
CDR3aa: CASSNPGLAGYNEQFF
CDR3nt: TGTGCCAGCAGCAACCCGGGACTAGCGGGGTATAATGAGCAGTTCTTC

abundance: NA
d_gene: NA
j_gene: TRBJ2-3
len: 14
v_gene: TRBV28
CDR3aa: CASRGGFGTDTQYF
CDR3nt: TGTGCCAGCAGAGGGGGGTTCGGCACAGATACGCAGTATTTT

abundance: NA
d_gene: NA
j_gene: TRBJ2-1
len: 16
v_gene: TRBV27
CDR3aa: CASSFFSGTGDNEQFF
CDR3nt: TGTGCCAGCAGTTTTTTCTCCGGGACTGGGGACAATGAGCAGTTCTTC

abundance: many
d_gene: NA
j_gene: TRBJ1-6
len: 17
v_gene: TRBV27
CDR3aa: CASSFASGSSYNSPLHF
CDR3nt: TGTGCCAGCAGTTTCGCCTCTGGGAGCTCCTATAATTCACCCCTCCACTTT

abundance: NA
d_gene: NA
j_gene: TRBJ2-1
len: 15
v_gene: TRBV7-8
CDR3aa: CASSLLVSVGVEQFF
CDR3nt: TGTGCCAGCAGCTTACTAGTTTCCGTGGGGGTTGAGCAGTTCTTC